This note documents a single TCR beta chain sequence. Antigen unknown. One junction end does not reproduce the germline sequence, and a read error may be involved. Rearranged V-D-J TRB sequences were amplified with a mixed TRB-A/B primer pool. MiXCR, run by TCRdb on the multiplex PCR reads, gives a single entry per CDR3 protein. This sample has about 8,700 distinct CDR3 sequences, with less than 55% found just once. The CDR3 sequence is 15 residues long. This entry comes from a study of T cell repertoires in aging, cancer and after chemotherapy. Study-wide points: Age-matched healthy donors had significantly more diverse, less clonal blood TCR repertoires than untreated cancer patients. Loss of evenness, beyond lost richness, contributed to age-related TCR diversity decline in cancer patients. Rebound thymic output was suggested by rising median generation probability during chemotherapy in each cancer cohort.

Amplification of TCR beta used genomic DNA extracted from peripheral blood. The receptor comes from a human donor in good health. Sequenced: blood. The genes are TRBV12-3 or TRBV12-4 and TRBJ2-6, with TRBD1 identical over 7 bases. CDR3 region: CASSAHRGQANVLTF. Written as DNA, the CDR3 is TGTGCCAGCAGTGCCCACAGGGGTCAGGCCAACGTCTTGACTTTC.